This T cell receptor (beta chain) is from a study of T cell clusters in autoimmune cytopenias (dated 2019 in TCRdb). About the full investigation: TRB sequencing reached a median depth of approximately 50,000 reads per sample and yielded a median of 2,350 distinct TRB clonotypes per sample. In autoimmune cytopenia patients, peripheral blood TRB and IGH repertoires were sequenced during active disease and over treatment follow-up, together with healthy, CLL and autoimmune hepatitis controls. The study was designed to test whether a disease-specific immune repertoire signature usable as a blood-based biomarker is carried by autoimmune cytopenia patients. Controls were fewer than 30 age-matched healthy donors for primary cytopenia and 14 age-matched CLL patients for secondary cytopenia. Summary of the overall study and its limitations: The T cell clusters were defined in silico only, and their functional role remained to be validated experimentally. The cluster-lack signature was not seen for secondary cytopenia versus CLL, apparently masked by the dominant lymphoma-associated repertoire. Healthy donors showed roughly 2.8-fold more exclusive TRB clusters than active autoimmune hepatitis patients, consistent with an autoimmunity-wide signature. TRB repertoire shifts, with less even repertoires in secondary cytopenia and CLL, mostly reflected lymphoma bias rather than autoimmunity. A lack of physiological T cell clusters in primary autoimmune cytopenia patients was suggested by GLIPH, as 51 clusters were found to be exclusive to healthy donors versus roughly 15 exclusive to patients.

On this clonotype itself: Its antigen target is currently unknown.

From cysteine to phenylalanine, the CDR3 is 15 amino acids long. Nucleotide data are not available. Each sample's TRB amplification started from 250 ng of peripheral blood genomic DNA, which corresponds to around 36,000 genome equivalents. The 12 to 15 chronic lymphocytic leukemia controls were untreated and were free of autoimmune cytopenia, with mean and median ages of roughly 65 and 63 years recorded and four to six of the controls being female. Multiplex PCR with a touch-down protocol amplified TRB rearrangements, with the TRB-A and TRB-B primer pools combined in a single tube. Two consecutive PCR reactions with Phusion HS II polymerase added Illumina adapters and sample indices to the amplicons. Amplicons were gel-purified with the NucleoSpin Gel and PCR Clean-up kit, then quantified by Qubit and quality-checked on an Agilent 2100 Bioanalyzer. Sequencing of the libraries was performed on an Illumina MiSeq with 600-cycle, single-indexed, paired-end runs. In the paper's pipeline: Alignment and assembly of TRB reads were performed with MiXCR version 2.1.12 and the default MiXCR reference library. A clone was defined by each unique CDR3 nucleotide sequence, and the analysis included only productive sequences supported by at least two reads. Repertoire diversity was assessed by alpha-parameterized diversity profiles (alpha 0 to 5), including Shannon (alpha 1) and Simpson (alpha 2) indices, computed with an R script. Combinatorial TRB VJ usage was calculated with the tcR package and was compared between cohorts by principal component analysis performed with ade4. TCRbeta CDR3s were clustered with GLIPH on cohort pairs matched by age and read depth, and cluster frequencies were compared by Wilcoxon test. TCRdb reprocessed the reads and lists each CDR3 protein sequence as a single entry, with no DNA. TCRdb, rather than the study authors, made the V and J calls. This sample's listing comprises 450 to 600 distinct CDR3 sequences. The ten largest clones capture 55% to 60% of the sample.

This same sample was also part of a study on T cell repertoires in aging, cancer and after chemotherapy. As the second publication notes: Six donor age groups were covered, ranging from 30 or younger up to 70 or older, and each group contained at least three individuals. In the hematological group, paired pre- and post-chemotherapy samples were obtained from chronic lymphocytic leukemia patients treated with fludarabine- or bendamustine-based regimens. In total, the full dataset held 10 million or so TCR reads. Compared with age-matched healthy donors, untreated patients with either hematological or solid cancers had significantly lower TCR diversity in the blood along with higher clonality. Declining TCR diversity with age in healthy donors was mainly explained by loss of richness; in cancer patients, loss of evenness also contributed. In both cancer cohorts, the median generation probability rose over the chemotherapy interval, which suggests that the repertoire was reconstituted through rebound thymic output. According to the authors, the repertoire data do not allow conclusions to be drawn about immunological memory after chemotherapy. Hematological cancer patients had lymphoid organ infiltration, which may itself impair thymic emigration or peripheral T cell expansion. Peripheral blood TCR beta repertoires from healthy donors and cancer patients were profiled to examine immunoaging and T cell reconstitution after chemotherapy. Alongside fewer than 100 healthy donors serving as a reference group, the cohort included some 210 cancer patients, of whom about 94 had hematological cancers and around 120 had solid cancers. MiXCR versions 2.12 and 3.0.5 were used to process the TRB sequences. The repertoire metrics were Shannon diversity, evenness, clonality (defined as one minus evenness), and alpha-parameterized diversity profiles covering alpha 0 to 5. The IGoR algorithm was used to calculate generation probabilities for clones in the paired samples taken before and after chemotherapy.

The chain employs TRBV12-3 or TRBV12-4 and TRBJ1-5; TCRdb outputs TRBD1, but without DNA this stays unchecked. This TCR came from a human donor with chronic lymphocytic leukemia. The source material was peripheral blood. The CDR3 has the sequence CASSLEYPGRGPQHF.